The present TCR beta chain was sequenced within a study of blood T cell repertoires in COVID-19. Clones were sequenced by immunoSEQ multiplex PCR, and TCRdb holds only the in-frame ones, with some missing. The sample lists 220,000 or so clones; 86% were seen once. V shed 4 bases and J 4 bases; nucleotides not matched to a gene: 15. Germline V gives CDR1 SGHTA, CDR2 FQGNSA. This CDR3 has 17 amino acids. The V call is TRBV7-2, the J call TRBJ2-7; 8 bases agree with TRBD2. The receptor was isolated from a woman aged 50 to 60 who had recovered from COVID-19. Sequenced: PBMCs or T cells enriched from blood (not recorded which). The CDR3 loop is CASSSGRMGLDNYEQYF. CDR3 in DNA: TGTGCCAGCAGCTCCGGACGGATGGGACTAGATAATTACGAGCAGTACTTC.